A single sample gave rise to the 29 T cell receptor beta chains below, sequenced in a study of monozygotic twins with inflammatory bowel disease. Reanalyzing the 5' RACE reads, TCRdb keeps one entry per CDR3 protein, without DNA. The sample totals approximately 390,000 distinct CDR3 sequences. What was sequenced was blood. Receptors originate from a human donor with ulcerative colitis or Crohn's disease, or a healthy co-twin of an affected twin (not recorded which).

This CDR3 is CATERESTDTQYF. This chain connects TRBV28 to TRBJ2-3; TCRdb's D gene call, TRBD2, goes unchecked for lack of DNA. The CDR3 is 13 residues long. Per the germline V gene, CDR1 is MDHEN and CDR2 is SYDVKM.

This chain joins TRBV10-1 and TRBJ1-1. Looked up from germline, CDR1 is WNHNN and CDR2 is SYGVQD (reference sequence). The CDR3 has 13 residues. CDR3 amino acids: CASRRAPGTEAFF.

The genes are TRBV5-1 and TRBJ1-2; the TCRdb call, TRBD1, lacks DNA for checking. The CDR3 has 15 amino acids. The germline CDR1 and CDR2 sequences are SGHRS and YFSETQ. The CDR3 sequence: CASSPRTGSWDGYTF.

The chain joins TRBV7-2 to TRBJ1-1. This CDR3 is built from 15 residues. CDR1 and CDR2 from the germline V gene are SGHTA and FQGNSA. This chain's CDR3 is CASSLVGGRQFEAFF.

CDR3 region: CAISGAPLAGANVLTF. This rearrangement joins TRBV10-3 to TRBJ2-6; the D gene TCRdb calls, TRBD1, cannot be checked with no DNA. The CDR3 spans 16 residues. Germline-derived CDR1 and CDR2 are ENHRY and SYGVKD.

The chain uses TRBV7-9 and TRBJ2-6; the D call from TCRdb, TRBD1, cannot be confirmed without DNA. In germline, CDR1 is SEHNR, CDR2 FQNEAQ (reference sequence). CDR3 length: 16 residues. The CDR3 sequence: CASSTKGDSGANVLTF.

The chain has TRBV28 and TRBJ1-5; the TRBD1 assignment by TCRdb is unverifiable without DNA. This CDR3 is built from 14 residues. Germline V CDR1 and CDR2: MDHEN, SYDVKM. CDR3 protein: CASSFGTGAQPQHF.

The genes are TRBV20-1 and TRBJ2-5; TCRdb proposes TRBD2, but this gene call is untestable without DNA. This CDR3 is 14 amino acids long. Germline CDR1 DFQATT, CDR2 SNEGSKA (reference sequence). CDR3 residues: CSAATRLGQETQYF.

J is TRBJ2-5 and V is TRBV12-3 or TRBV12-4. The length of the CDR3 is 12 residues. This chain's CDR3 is CASSRNVETQYF.

This CDR3 reads CASSSGHRSNQPQHF. This chain uses TRBV6-5 with TRBJ1-5; TCRdb proposes TRBD1, but this gene call is untestable without DNA. This CDR3 region has 15 residues. The V gene's germline CDR1 is MNHEY and CDR2 SVGAGI.

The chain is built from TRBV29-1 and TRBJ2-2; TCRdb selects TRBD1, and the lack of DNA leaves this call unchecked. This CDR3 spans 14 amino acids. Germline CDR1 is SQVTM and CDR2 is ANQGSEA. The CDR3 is CSVVGGLNTGELFF.

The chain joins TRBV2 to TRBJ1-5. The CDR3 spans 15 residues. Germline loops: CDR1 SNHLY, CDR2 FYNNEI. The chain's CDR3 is CASSTRTGIDQPQHF.

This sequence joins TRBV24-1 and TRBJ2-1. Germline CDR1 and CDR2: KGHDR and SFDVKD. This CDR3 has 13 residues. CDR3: CATSDQDRSEQFF.

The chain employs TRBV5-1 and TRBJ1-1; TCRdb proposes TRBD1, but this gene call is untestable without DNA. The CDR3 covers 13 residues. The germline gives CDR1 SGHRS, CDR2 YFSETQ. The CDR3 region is CASSFSGDTEAFF.

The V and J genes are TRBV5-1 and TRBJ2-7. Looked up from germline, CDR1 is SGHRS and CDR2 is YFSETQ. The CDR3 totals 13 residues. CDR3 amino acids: CASSFTSSYEQYF.

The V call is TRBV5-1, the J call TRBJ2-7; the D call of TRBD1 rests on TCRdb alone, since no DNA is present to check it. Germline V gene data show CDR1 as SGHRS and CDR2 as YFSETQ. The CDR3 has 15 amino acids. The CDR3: CASSLGQGSSYEQYF.

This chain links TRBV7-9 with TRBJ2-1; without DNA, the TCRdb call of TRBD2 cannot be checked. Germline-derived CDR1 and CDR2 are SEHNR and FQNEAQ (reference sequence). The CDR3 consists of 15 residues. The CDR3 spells CASSLNVRRLGEQFF.

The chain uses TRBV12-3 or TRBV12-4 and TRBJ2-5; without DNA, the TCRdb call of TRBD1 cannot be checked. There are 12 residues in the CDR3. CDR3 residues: CASSTGVETQYF.

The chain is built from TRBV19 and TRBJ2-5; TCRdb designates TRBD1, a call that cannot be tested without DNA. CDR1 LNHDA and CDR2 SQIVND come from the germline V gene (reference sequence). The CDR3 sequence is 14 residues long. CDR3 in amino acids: CASSMGTDQETQYF.

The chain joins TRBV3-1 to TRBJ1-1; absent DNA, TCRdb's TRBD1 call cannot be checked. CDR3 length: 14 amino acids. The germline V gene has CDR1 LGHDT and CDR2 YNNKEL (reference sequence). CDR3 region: CASSPHGQGAEAFF.

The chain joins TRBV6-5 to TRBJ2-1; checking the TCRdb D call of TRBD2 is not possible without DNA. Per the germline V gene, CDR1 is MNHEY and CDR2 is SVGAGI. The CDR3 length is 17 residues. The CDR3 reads CASSYSAASGLNNEQFF.

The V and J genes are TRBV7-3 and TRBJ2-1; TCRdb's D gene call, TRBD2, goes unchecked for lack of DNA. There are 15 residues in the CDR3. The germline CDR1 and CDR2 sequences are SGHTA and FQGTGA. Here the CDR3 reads CASSLELAGDGEQFF.

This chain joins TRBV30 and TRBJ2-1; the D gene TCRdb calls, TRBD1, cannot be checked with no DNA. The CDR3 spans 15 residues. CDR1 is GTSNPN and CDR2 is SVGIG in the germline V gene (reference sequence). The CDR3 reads CAWTPGTGSYNEQFF.

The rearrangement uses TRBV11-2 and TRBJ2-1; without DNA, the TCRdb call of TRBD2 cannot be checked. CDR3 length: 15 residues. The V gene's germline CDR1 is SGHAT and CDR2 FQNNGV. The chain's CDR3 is CASSPVLTAYNEQFF. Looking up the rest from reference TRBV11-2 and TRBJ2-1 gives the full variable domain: EAGVAQSPRYKIIEKRQSVAFWCNPISGHATLYWYQQILGQGPKLLIQFQNNGVVDDSQLPKDRFSAERLKGVDSTLKIQPAKLEDSAVYLCASSPVLTAYNEQFFGPGTRLTVL.

CDR3 region: CASSLEVRDRGYGYTF. This chain connects TRBV5-1 to TRBJ1-2; TCRdb names TRBD1, which stays unverified in the absence of DNA. Germline CDR1 and CDR2: SGHRS and YFSETQ. The CDR3 consists of 16 residues.

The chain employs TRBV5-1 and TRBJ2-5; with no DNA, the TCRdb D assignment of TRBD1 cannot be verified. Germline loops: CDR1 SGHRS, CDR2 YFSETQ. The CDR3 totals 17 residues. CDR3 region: CASSLGGRQGSQETQYF.

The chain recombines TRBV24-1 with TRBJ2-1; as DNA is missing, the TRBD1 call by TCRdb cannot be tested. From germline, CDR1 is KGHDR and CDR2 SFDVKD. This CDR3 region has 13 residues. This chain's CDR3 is CATRDRGTHEQFF.

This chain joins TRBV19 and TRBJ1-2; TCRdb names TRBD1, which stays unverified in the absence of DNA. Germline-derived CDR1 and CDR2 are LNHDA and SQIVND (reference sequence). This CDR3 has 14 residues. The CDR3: CASRFRGGQDGYTF.

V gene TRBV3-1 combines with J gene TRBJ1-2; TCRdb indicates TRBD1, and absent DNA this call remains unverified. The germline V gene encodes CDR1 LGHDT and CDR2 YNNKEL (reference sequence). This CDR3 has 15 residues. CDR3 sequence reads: CASSQGRGGTYGYTF.